These 8 T cell receptor beta chains were sequenced from one sample in a study of blood T cell repertoires in COVID-19. Sequencing was performed with immunoSEQ multiplex PCR; in TCRdb, only in-frame clones are kept and a portion is missing. The sample has roughly 67,000 clones, roughly 85% seen once. The sequenced material came from peripheral blood. The source is a man in his fifties with acute or convalescent COVID-19.

CDR3 residues: CASSSYRPYTF. DNA of the CDR3: TGTGCCAGCAGCTCATACAGGCCCTACACCTTC. The rearrangement links TRBV7-9 to TRBJ1-2, with D maybe TRBD1 (5 bases). V was shortened by 4 bases and J by 10 bases, with 10 bases between the two germline ends. This CDR3 comprises 11 residues. The V gene's germline CDR1 is SEHNR and CDR2 FQNEAQ (reference sequence). Full variable domain (missing parts from reference TRBV7-9 and TRBJ1-2): DTGVSQNPRHKITKRGQNVTFRCDPISEHNRLYWYRQTLGQGPEFLTYFQNEAQLEKSRLLSDRFSAERPKGSFSTLEIQRTEQGDSAMYLCASSSYRPYTFGSGTRLTVV.

The chain recombines TRBV10-3 with TRBJ2-3; 7 bases line up with TRBD1. Per germline, CDR1 ENHRY and CDR2 SYGVKD. J was trimmed by 2 bases and V by 3 bases; bases with no gene match: 2. The CDR3 runs 14 residues. CDR3 DNA sequence: TGTGCCATCAGTGAACAGGGGCTCACAGATACGCAGTATTTT. Its protein product is CAISEQGLTDTQYF.

CDR3 bases: TGTGCCAGCAGTAGCCCAGGGAAACTGTTTTTT. It specifies CASSSPGKLFF. V gene TRBV28 combines with J gene TRBJ1-4, with D possibly matching TRBD1 (5 bases). V was shortened by 5 bases and J by 11 bases, with 9 bases between the two germline ends. Germline V gene lookup returns CDR1 MDHEN and CDR2 SYDVKM. This CDR3 contains 11 residues. Combining the CDR3 with reference TRBV28 and TRBJ1-4 gives the whole variable domain DVKVTQSSRYLVKRTGEKVFLECVQDMDHENMFWYRQDPGLGLRLIYFSYDVKMKEKGDIPEGYSVSREKKERFSLILESASTNQTSMYLCASSSPGKLFFGSGTQLSVL.

Written as DNA, the CDR3 is TGTGCCATCAGTGCTGGGACAACCGGGGAGCTGTTTTTT. This codes for CAISAGTTGELFF. This chain links TRBV10-3 with TRBJ2-2; D perhaps matches TRBD1 (6 bases). CDR1 and CDR2 (germline): ENHRY, SYGVKD. The V end lost 4 bases, the J end lost 5 bases, and 8 bases lay between the germline ends. This CDR3 contains 13 residues.

The CDR3 loop is CASSEDAGENTGELFF. CDR3 in DNA: TGCGCCAGCAGCGAGGACGCAGGGGAAAACACCGGGGAGCTGTTTTTT. This chain links TRBV5-1 with TRBJ2-2, with a weak D call TRBD1 (6 bases). The ends were cut back, 4 bases at V and 2 bases at J, with 15 bases in the middle. The CDR3 covers 16 residues. Per the germline V gene, CDR1 is SGHRS and CDR2 is YFSETQ.

This rearrangement joins TRBV30 to TRBJ1-2; D not certain. Germline CDR1 and CDR2: GTSNPN and SVGIG (reference sequence). CDR3 size: 12 residues. V was trimmed by 2 bases and J by 3 bases, leaving 7 bases between them. CDR3 DNA sequence: TGTGCCTGGAGTAATGACTACTATGGCTACACCTTC. Translation: CAWSNDYYGYTF.

This clone has just a few counts. The genes are TRBV11-3 and TRBJ2-1; D perhaps matches TRBD1 (6 bases). Germline V gene sequence: CDR1 SGHNT, CDR2 YENEEA. The CDR3 length is 13 residues. The V gene lost 5 bases and the J gene lost 9 bases, with 14 bases spanning the gap. Here the CDR3 DNA reads TGTGCCAGCAGCGCTACCCGCAGGGGTGAGCAGTTCTTC. Amino acid sequence: CASSATRRGEQFF.

This clone has only a few counts. CDR3 DNA: TGTGCCAGCACTTTGGCCCGTTACAATGAGCAGTTCTTC. It yields the protein CASTLARYNEQFF. The chain employs TRBV12-3 or TRBV12-4 and TRBJ2-1; D ambiguous. The V end lost 7 bases, the J end lost 4 bases, and 11 bases lay between the germline ends. This CDR3 comprises 13 residues.